This T cell receptor beta chain was identified in a study of blood T cell repertoires in COVID-19. In the study overall: The United States, Italy and Spain were the sources of the acute and convalescent COVID-19 samples. Sample material is recorded as cDNA or gDNA derived from T cells, B-cell-depleted T cells, or PBMCs.

V was pared by 10 bases and J by 0 bases, with 14 bases between. This CDR3 has 14 amino acids. Germline CDR1 reads LNHDA; CDR2 reads SQIVND (reference sequence). Authors' processing steps: Reference gene primer amplification gave estimated nucleated cell counts. Some clones are missing from TCRdb's copy, which holds only in-frame ones; the method was immunoSEQ multiplex PCR. That table supplies the V and J calls and clone size; D and trimming were determined from the DNA. The sample carries some 300,000 clones, about nine tenths recorded once. Those enrolled in Seattle joined during active infection and were followed longitudinally afterward.

The chain combines TRBV19 with TRBJ2-3, with D possibly TRBD2 on 6 matching bases. The receptor comes from a woman in her forties or fifties with COVID-19, enrolled during active disease. The sequenced sample consisted of peripheral blood. CDR3 DNA: TGTGCCACCCTTCGTGGGGGGAGCACAGATACGCAGTATTTT. This sequence encodes CATLRGGSTDTQYF.